The 5 T cell receptor beta chains in this list originate from one sample, sequenced in a study of cytotoxic CD8 clonotypes in ibrutinib-treated CLL. Sequenced by immunoSEQ multiplex PCR; TCRdb stores in-frame clones only, minus some. Of about 330,000 clones in the sample, 67% were seen once. The source material was PBMCs, sampled after 36 months of ibrutinib treatment. These receptors came from a human donor with chronic lymphocytic leukemia.

This sequence joins TRBV28 and TRBJ2-5; TRBD2 aligns across 8 bases. Germline loops: CDR1 MDHEN, CDR2 SYDVKM. V gave up 6 bases and J gave up 3 bases; unmatched junction bases: 9. This CDR3 is 15 amino acids long. The CDR3 DNA reads as TGTGCCAGCAGCCTTTCACTAGCGGCGGAAGAGACCCAGTACTTC. Encoded protein: CASSLSLAAEETQYF.

V usage is TRBV9 and J usage is TRBJ1-1, with 8 bases fitting TRBD1. Trimming took 3 bases from V and 1 from J; bases not matched to a gene: 14. This CDR3 region has 18 residues. Germline CDR1 reads SGDLS; CDR2 reads YYNGEE. The CDR3 sequence: CASSATGTGLLRNTEAFF. DNA for the CDR3: TGTGCCAGCAGCGCTACCGGGACAGGCTTACTAAGGAACACTGAAGCTTTCTTT.

This rearrangement joins TRBV5-1 to TRBJ2-7; TRBD1 agrees at 9 bases. V was pared by 7 bases and J by 7 bases, with 9 bases of the junction left unmatched. The germline V gene has CDR1 SGHRS and CDR2 YFSETQ. This CDR3 spans 13 amino acids. The chain's CDR3 is CASGRDRALEQYF. The CDR3 DNA is TGCGCCAGCGGTCGGGACAGGGCCTTGGAGCAGTACTTC.

The gene calls are TRBV29-1 and TRBJ2-7, with TRBD1 identical over 9 bases. The CDR3 loop spans 14 amino acids. J lost 1 base, V lost 5 bases, and 6 bases had no gene match. The germline CDR1 and CDR2 sequences are SQVTM and ANQGSEA. The CDR3 sequence is CSVRGTGKSYEQYF. CDR3 bases: TGCAGCGTTCGTGGGACAGGGAAATCCTACGAGCAGTACTTC.

V usage is TRBV4-1 and J usage is TRBJ2-7; a weak D match, TRBD2 (7 bases). CDR3 length: 14 amino acids. Looked up from germline, CDR1 is MGHRA and CDR2 is YSYEKL. Trimming pared 1 base from V and 4 bases from J, leaving 11 bases between. In DNA form, the CDR3 reads TGCGCCAGCAGCCAAGTCGCGGGGGCGTACGAGCAGTACTTC. Translation gives CASSQVAGAYEQYF.